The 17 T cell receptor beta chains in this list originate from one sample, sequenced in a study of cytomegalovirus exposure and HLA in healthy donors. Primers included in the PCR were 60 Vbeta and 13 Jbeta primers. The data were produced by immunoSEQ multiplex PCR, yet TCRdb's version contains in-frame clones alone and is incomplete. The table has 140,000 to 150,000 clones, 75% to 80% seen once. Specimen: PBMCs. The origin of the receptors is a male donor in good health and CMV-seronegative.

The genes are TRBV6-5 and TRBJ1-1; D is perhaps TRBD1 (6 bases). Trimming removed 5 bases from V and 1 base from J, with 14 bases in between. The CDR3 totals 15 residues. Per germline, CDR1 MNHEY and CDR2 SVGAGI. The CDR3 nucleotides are TGTGCCAGCAGTGGACAGAGGGAGGGGAACACTGAAGCTTTCTTT. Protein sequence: CASSGQREGNTEAFF.

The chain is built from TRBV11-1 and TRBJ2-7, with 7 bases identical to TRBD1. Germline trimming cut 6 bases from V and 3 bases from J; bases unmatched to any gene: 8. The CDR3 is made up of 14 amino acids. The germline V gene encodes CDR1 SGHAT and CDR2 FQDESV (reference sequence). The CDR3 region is CASSFSGTDYEQYF. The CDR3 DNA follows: TGTGCCAGCAGTTTCTCCGGGACAGACTACGAGCAGTACTTC.

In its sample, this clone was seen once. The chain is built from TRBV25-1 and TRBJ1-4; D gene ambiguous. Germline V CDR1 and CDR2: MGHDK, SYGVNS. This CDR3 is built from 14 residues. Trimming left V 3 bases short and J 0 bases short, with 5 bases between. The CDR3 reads CASSEFTTNEKLFF. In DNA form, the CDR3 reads TGTGCCAGCAGTGAGTTCACAACTAATGAAAAACTGTTTTTT.

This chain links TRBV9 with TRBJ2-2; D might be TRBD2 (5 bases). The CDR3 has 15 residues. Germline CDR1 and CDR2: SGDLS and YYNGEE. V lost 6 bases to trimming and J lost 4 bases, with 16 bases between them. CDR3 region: CASTDSLILTGELFF. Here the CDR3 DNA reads TGTGCCAGCACGGACTCATTAATTCTCACCGGGGAGCTGTTTTTT.

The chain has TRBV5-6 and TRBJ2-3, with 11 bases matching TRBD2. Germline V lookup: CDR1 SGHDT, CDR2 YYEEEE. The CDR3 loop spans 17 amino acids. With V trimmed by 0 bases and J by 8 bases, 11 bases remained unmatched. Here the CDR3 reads CASSLAKWASGRSTQYF. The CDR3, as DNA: TGTGCCAGCAGCTTGGCCAAGTGGGCTAGCGGGAGGAGTACGCAGTATTTT. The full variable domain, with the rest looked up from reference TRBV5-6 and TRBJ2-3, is DAGVTQSPTHLIKTRGQQVTLRCSPKSGHDTVSWYQQALGQGPQFIFQYYEEEERQRGNFPDRFSGHQFPNYSSELNVNALLLGDSALYLCASSLAKWASGRSTQYFGPGTRLTVL.

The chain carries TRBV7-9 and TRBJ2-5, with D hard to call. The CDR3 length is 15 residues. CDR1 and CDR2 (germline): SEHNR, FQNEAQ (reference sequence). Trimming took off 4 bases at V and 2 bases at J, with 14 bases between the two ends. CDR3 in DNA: TGTGCCAGCAGCTCCTACACGAGGCAGCAAGAGACCCAGTACTTC. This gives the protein CASSSYTRQQETQYF.

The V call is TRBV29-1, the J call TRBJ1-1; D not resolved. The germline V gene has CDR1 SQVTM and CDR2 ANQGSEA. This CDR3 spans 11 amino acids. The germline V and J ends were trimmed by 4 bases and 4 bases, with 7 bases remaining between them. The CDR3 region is CSVGHGTEAFF. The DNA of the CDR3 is TGCAGCGTTGGACACGGCACTGAAGCTTTCTTT. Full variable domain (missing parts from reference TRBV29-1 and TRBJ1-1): SAVISQKPSRDICQRGTSLTIQCQVDSQVTMMFWYRQQPGQSLTLIATANQGSEATYESGFVIDKFPISRPNLTFSTLTVSNMSPEDSSIYLCSVGHGTEAFFGQGTRLTVV.

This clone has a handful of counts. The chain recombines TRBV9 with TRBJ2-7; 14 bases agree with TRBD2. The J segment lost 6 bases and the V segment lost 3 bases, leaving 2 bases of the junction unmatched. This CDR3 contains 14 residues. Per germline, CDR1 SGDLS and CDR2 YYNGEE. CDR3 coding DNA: TGTGCCAGCAGCGCGGGACTAGCGGGGGTCGAGCAGTACTTC. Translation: CASSAGLAGVEQYF.

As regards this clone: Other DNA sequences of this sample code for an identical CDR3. CDR3 loop: CASSPNSYEQYF. CDR3 sequence (DNA): TGTGCCAGCTCACCCAACTCCTACGAGCAGTACTTC. The chain is built from TRBV18 and TRBJ2-7; D gene ambiguous. The germline V gene has CDR1 KGHSH and CDR2 LQKENI. V lost 3 bases to trimming and J lost 0 bases, with 3 bases between them. The CDR3 consists of 12 residues.

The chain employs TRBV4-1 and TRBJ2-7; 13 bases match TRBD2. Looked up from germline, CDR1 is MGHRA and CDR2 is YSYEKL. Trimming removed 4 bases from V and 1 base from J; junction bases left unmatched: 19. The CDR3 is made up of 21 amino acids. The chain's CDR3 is CASSRYLGTSGRADQSYEQYF. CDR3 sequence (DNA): TGCGCCAGCAGCCGCTATTTAGGAACTAGCGGGAGGGCCGATCAGTCCTACGAGCAGTACTTC.

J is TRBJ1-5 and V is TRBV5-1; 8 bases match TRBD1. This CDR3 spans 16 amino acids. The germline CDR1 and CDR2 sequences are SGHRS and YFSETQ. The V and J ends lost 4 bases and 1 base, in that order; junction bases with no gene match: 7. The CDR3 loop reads CASSLNPGGSNQPQHF. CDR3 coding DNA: TGCGCCAGCAGCCTTAACCCAGGGGGCAGCAATCAGCCCCAGCATTTT.

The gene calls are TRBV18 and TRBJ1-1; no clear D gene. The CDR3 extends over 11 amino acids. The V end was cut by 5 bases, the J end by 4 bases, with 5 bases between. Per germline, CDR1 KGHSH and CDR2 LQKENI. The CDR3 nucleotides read TGTGCCAGCTCATCCTCCACTGAAGCTTTCTTT. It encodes CASSSSTEAFF.

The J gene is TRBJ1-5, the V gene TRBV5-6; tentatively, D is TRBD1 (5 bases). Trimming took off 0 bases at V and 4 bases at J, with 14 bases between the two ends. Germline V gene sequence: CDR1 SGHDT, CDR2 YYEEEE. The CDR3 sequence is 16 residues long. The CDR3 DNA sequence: TGTGCCAGCAGCTTGGGGGACGTCCGGGGGAATCAGCCCCAGCATTTT. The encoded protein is CASSLGDVRGNQPQHF.

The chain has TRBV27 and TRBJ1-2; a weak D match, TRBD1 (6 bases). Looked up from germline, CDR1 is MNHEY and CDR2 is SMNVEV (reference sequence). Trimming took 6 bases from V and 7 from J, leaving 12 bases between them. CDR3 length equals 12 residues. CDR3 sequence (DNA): TGTGCCAGCAGGGGGGGGCCGGGTGGCTACACCTTC. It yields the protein CASRGGPGGYTF.

The CDR3 sequence is CASRTGTGGQPQHF. The CDR3 nucleotides are TGTGCCAGCAGGACCGGGACAGGGGGACAGCCCCAGCATTTT. V usage is TRBV6-6 and J usage is TRBJ1-5; 11 nucleotides align to TRBD1. CDR3 length equals 14 residues. Germline lookup yields CDR1 MNHNY and CDR2 SVGAGI (reference sequence). V was clipped by 6 bases and J by 7 bases; unmatched bases: 5.

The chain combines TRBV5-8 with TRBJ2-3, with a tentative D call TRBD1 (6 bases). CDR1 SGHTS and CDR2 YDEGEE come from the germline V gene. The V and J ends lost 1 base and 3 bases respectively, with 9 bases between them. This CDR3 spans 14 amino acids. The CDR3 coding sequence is TGTGCCAGCAGCTTGTGGCAGGGGACAGATACGCAGTATTTT. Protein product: CASSLWQGTDTQYF. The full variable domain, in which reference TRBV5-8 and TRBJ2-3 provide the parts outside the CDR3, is EAGVTQSPTHLIKTRGQQATLRCSPISGHTSVYWYQQALGLGLQFLLWYDEGEERNRGNFPPRFSGRQFPNYSSELNVNALELEDSALYLCASSLWQGTDTQYFGPGTRLTVL.

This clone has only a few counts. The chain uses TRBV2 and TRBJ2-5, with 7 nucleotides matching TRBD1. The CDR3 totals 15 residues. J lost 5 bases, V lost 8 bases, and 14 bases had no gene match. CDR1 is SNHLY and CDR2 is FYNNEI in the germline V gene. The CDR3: CASPGTDALSETQYF. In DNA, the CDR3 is TGTGCCAGCCCCGGGACAGACGCGTTGAGCGAGACCCAGTACTTC.